These T cell receptor beta chains were read from a single sample in a study of blood T cell repertoires in COVID-19. Sequenced by immunoSEQ multiplex PCR; TCRdb stores in-frame clones only, minus some. This sample has around 84,000 clones, with more than 85% found just once. What was sequenced was peripheral blood. Receptors originate from a man aged 80 or over with active or convalescent COVID-19. CDR3s include the opening cysteine and the closing phenylalanine or tryptophan. D genes are given only for firm matches. Size tells how often a clone was seen (once, few, many) or the class of an expanded clone, and some rows leave it out.

TRBV14	TRBJ2-3	.	.	TGTGCCAGCAGCCTACAGGCCGGTGGAACAGATACGCAGTATTTT	CASSLQAGGTDTQYF
TRBV19	TRBJ1-6	TRBD1	.	TGTGCCAGTAGCACGGACAGGGGCACTAATTCACCCCTCCACTTT	CASSTDRGTNSPLHF
TRBV12-3/TRBV12-4	TRBJ1-2	.	.	TGTGCCAGATCACGACCCGGGTATGGCTACACCTTC	CARSRPGYGYTF
TRBV7-2	TRBJ1-1	.	.	TGTGCCAGCAGCTTAGCGAGGAACACTGAAGCTTTCTTT	CASSLARNTEAFF
TRBV7-9	TRBJ2-4	TRBD2	.	TGTGCCAGCAGCTTAGGCTTTAGCGGGAGGGCCCTAGCCAAAAACATTCAGTACTTC	CASSLGFSGRALAKNIQYF
TRBV4-2	TRBJ1-2	TRBD1	.	TGTGCCAGCAGCCAAGATAGAGGTGGACAGGGCCCCTTAGGCTACACCTTC	CASSQDRGGQGPLGYTF
TRBV7-3	TRBJ1-2	TRBD1	.	TGTGCCAGCAGCGACAGGGGAGGCTATGGCTACACCTTC	CASSDRGGYGYTF
TRBV6-5	TRBJ1-3	TRBD1	.	TGTGCCAGCAGTTACGACAGGGGTTCGAACACCATATATTTT	CASSYDRGSNTIYF
TRBV3-1/TRBV3-2	TRBJ2-1	TRBD2	once	TGTGCCAGCAGCCAGGGGACTAGCGGGGGGAGCTCCTACAATGAGCAGTTCTTC	CASSQGTSGGSSYNEQFF
TRBV6-5	TRBJ2-1	TRBD1	few	TGTGCCAGCAGTTATGCCGGGACAGGGGGCCCCAATGAGCAGTTCTTC	CASSYAGTGGPNEQFF
TRBV14	TRBJ1-1	.	.	TGTGCCAGCAGCCAAGGTGGGACAAGGAACACTGAAGCTTTCTTT	CASSQGGTRNTEAFF
TRBV19	TRBJ1-2	TRBD1	.	TGTGCCAGTAGGACAGGGGTCGGCTACACCTTC	CASRTGVGYTF
TRBV6-5	TRBJ1-5	TRBD1	.	TGTGCCAGCAGGGGGACAGGTGCGGATCAGCCCCAGCATTTT	CASRGTGADQPQHF
TRBV15	TRBJ1-1	.	.	TGTGCCACCAGCAGAAACAGGGTTACGAACACTGAAGCTTTCTTT	CATSRNRVTNTEAFF
TRBV28	TRBJ2-6	.	.	TGTGCCAGCAGTTTCTCCAGGGCCAGCTCTGGGGCCAACGTCCTGACTTTC	CASSFSRASSGANVLTF
TRBV10-2	TRBJ2-5	TRBD1	.	TGCGCCAGCAGTGAAAAACAGGGGGCGGCGGGAGAGACCCAGTACTTC	CASSEKQGAAGETQYF
TRBV5-1	TRBJ1-4	TRBD1	few	TGCGCCACACGTGCGACAGGGGATGAAAAACTGTTTTTT	CATRATGDEKLFF